The 15 T cell receptor beta chains given below trace back to one sample, sequenced in a study of blood T cell repertoires in COVID-19 (dated by TCRdb to 2018 to 2021). To prepare the library, the immunoSEQ multiplex PCR assay was applied. The immuneACCESS repertoire file appears here via TCRdb, limited to in-frame rearrangements. These files lack a portion of the clones; in checked studies, under half of the deficit traces to unresolved V genes, and the cause of the others is not known. Recorded for this sample are around 150,000 clones; roughly 80% of them occurred a single time. The ten biggest clones cover around 7% of the sample. Material for sequencing was PBMCs or T cells enriched from blood (not recorded which). The source is a man aged 45-65 years who had recovered from COVID-19.

CDR3 DNA sequence: TGTGCCAGCAGCGCGACGGGGGTGGGCGAGCAGTACTTC. Amino acids: CASSATGVGEQYF. V and J are TRBV5-4 and TRBJ2-7; D possibly corresponds to TRBD2 (6 bases). With 4 bases removed from V and 6 bases from J, the gap between germline ends came to 14 bases. Germline values: CDR1 SGHNT, CDR2 YYREEE (reference sequence). The CDR3 has 13 amino acids.

The chain links TRBV12-3 or TRBV12-4 to TRBJ2-2; D remains ambiguous. CDR3 size: 13 residues. Trimming pared 9 bases from V and 5 bases from J, leaving 13 bases between. The CDR3 region is CASSTTATGELFF. For the CDR3, the DNA is TGTGCCAGTTCAACTACCGCGACCGGGGAGCTGTTTTTT.

V usage is TRBV20-1 and J usage is TRBJ1-4; D call uncertain. The ends were cut back, 3 bases at V and 10 bases at J, with 9 bases in the middle. CDR1 DFQATT and CDR2 SNEGSKA come from the germline V gene (reference sequence). CDR3 length: 11 residues. The CDR3: CSASSGGKLFF. CDR3 DNA: TGCAGTGCTAGTTCGGGAGGAAAACTGTTTTTT.

This chain uses TRBV7-2 with TRBJ1-1, with 12 nucleotides matching TRBD1. Per the germline V gene, CDR1 is SGHTA and CDR2 is FQGNSA. J was trimmed by 8 bases and V by 5 bases; bases with no gene match: 9. This CDR3 is built from 15 residues. The CDR3 nucleotides read TGTGCCAGCAGCCCCACGACCGGGACAGGGGGCGAAGCTTTCTTT. It translates to CASSPTTGTGGEAFF. Filled out from reference TRBV7-2 and TRBJ1-1, the complete variable domain reads GAGVSQSPSNKVTEKGKDVELRCDPISGHTALYWYRQSLGQGLEFLIYFQGNSAPDKSGLPSDRFSAERTGGSVSTLTIQRTQQEDSAVYLCASSPTTGTGGEAFFGQGTRLTVV.

The V and J genes are TRBV25-1 and TRBJ1-1; TRBD1 matches 7 bases. V trimming: 6 bases; J trimming: 5 bases; junction bases outside the gene matches: 6. The CDR3 is 13 amino acids. Per germline, CDR1 MGHDK and CDR2 SYGVNS. Written as DNA, the CDR3 is TGTGCCAGCAGGGGACAGTTAGTTACTGAAGCTTTCTTT. Its translation: CASRGQLVTEAFF. Drawing the rest from reference TRBV25-1 and TRBJ1-1, the complete variable domain is EADIYQTPRYLVIGTGKKITLECSQTMGHDKMYWYQQDPGMELHLIHYSYGVNSTEKGDLSSESTVSRIRTEHFPLTLESARPSHTSQYLCASRGQLVTEAFFGQGTRLTVV.

This CDR3 reads CARKPIVQFF. CDR3 DNA: TGTGCCAGAAAGCCCATCGTGCAGTTCTTC. The chain employs TRBV19 and TRBJ2-1; D gene ambiguous. Germline CDR1 and CDR2: LNHDA and SQIVND (reference sequence). This CDR3 is built from 10 residues. With 9 bases removed from V and 12 bases from J, the gap between germline ends came to 12 bases.

This CDR3 reads CASSLARAHSPLHF. The CDR3 region has the DNA TGTGCCAGCAGTTTGGCCAGGGCTCATTCACCCCTCCACTTT. The rearrangement links TRBV27 to TRBJ1-6; maybe TRBD1 (5 bases). Trimming cost V 3 bases and J 8 bases, with 11 bases left between them. Per germline, CDR1 MNHEY and CDR2 SMNVEV (reference sequence). This CDR3 is built from 14 residues.

The gene calls are TRBV11-1 and TRBJ2-3, with a possible D match to TRBD1 (5 bases). The length of the CDR3 is 15 residues. V was shortened by 5 bases and J by 6 bases, with 18 bases between the two germline ends. Germline V CDR1 and CDR2: SGHAT, FQDESV (reference sequence). For the CDR3, the DNA is TGTGCCAGCAGCACCAGTCCGACAGCCCAGGATACGCAGTATTTT. Translation gives CASSTSPTAQDTQYF. Supplemented by reference TRBV11-1 and TRBJ2-3, the full variable domain reads EAEVAQSPRYKITEKSQAVAFWCDPISGHATLYWYRQILGQGPELLVQFQDESVVDDSQLPKDRFSAERLKGVDSTLKIQPAELGDSAMYLCASSTSPTAQDTQYFGPGTRLTVL.

V gene TRBV7-2 combines with J gene TRBJ2-1; 7 bases align to TRBD2. The V segment lost 1 base and the J segment 2 bases; nucleotides outside the gene matches: 5. Germline assignment: CDR1 SGHTA and CDR2 FQGNSA. CDR3 length equals 16 residues. The CDR3 protein is CASSLGGGRTYNEQFF. As DNA, the CDR3 is TGTGCCAGCAGCTTAGGGGGCGGGAGAACCTACAATGAGCAGTTCTTC. The complete variable domain, with remaining parts taken from reference TRBV7-2 and TRBJ2-1, reads GAGVSQSPSNKVTEKGKDVELRCDPISGHTALYWYRQSLGQGLEFLIYFQGNSAPDKSGLPSDRFSAERTGGSVSTLTIQRTQQEDSAVYLCASSLGGGRTYNEQFFGPGTRLTVL.

The gene calls are TRBV27 and TRBJ1-5; D gene uncertain. Trimming pared 5 bases from V and 7 bases from J, leaving 12 bases between. The V gene's germline CDR1 is MNHEY and CDR2 SMNVEV (reference sequence). The CDR3 has 13 amino acids. In DNA, the CDR3 is TGTGCCAGCAGTCCCCCTTCTCGGCAGCCCCAGCATTTT. Its protein product is CASSPPSRQPQHF.

This chain links TRBV7-2 with TRBJ2-3, with 9 positions matching TRBD1. The CDR3 runs to 14 residues. Looked up from germline, CDR1 is SGHTA and CDR2 is FQGNSA. Trimming at V came to 4 bases and at J to 5 bases, leaving 4 bases not matched to a gene. The CDR3 loop is CASSWNRGQDTQYF. The CDR3 DNA is TGTGCCAGCAGCTGGAACAGGGGGCAAGATACGCAGTATTTT.

The chain carries TRBV4-2 and TRBJ2-3, with a possible D match to TRBD2 (5 bases). The CDR3 has 15 residues. CDR1 and CDR2 from the germline V gene are LGHNA and YNFKEQ. V was pared by 2 bases and J by 2 bases, with 11 bases between. The CDR3 protein is CASSQMSGLTDTQYF. For the CDR3, the DNA is TGTGCCAGCAGCCAAATGAGTGGACTCACAGATACGCAGTATTTT.

The chain couples TRBV6-5 to TRBJ2-7, with 8 bases identical to TRBD1. The V and J ends lost 2 bases and 0 bases, in that order; junction bases with no gene match: 3. The germline CDR1 and CDR2 sequences are MNHEY and SVGAGI. The CDR3 contains 15 residues. The CDR3 DNA follows: TGTGCCAGCAGTTACGACAGGGGCCCCTCCTACGAGCAGTACTTC. Residues: CASSYDRGPSYEQYF.

V is TRBV10-3 and J is TRBJ1-2; 8 positions agree with TRBD1. This CDR3 comprises 14 residues. Germline V gives CDR1 ENHRY, CDR2 SYGVKD. The trim removed 6 bases at V and 0 bases at J, leaving 3 bases unmatched. CDR3 DNA sequence: TGTGCCATCAGGAGGACAGGGACTAACTATGGCTACACCTTC. Translating it yields CAIRRTGTNYGYTF.

This clone was detected once. J is TRBJ1-1 and V is TRBV7-9, with D possibly matching TRBD1 (5 bases). Germline V gene lookup returns CDR1 SEHNR and CDR2 FQNEAQ (reference sequence). V lost 5 bases to trimming and J lost 1 base, with 11 bases between them. The CDR3 runs to 14 residues. CDR3 residues: CASSRDGQNTEAFF. CDR3 in DNA: TGTGCCAGCAGCCGCGATGGACAGAACACTGAAGCTTTCTTT.